These 9 T cell receptor beta chains share one sample of origin, sequenced in a study of identical twins. One entry per CDR3 protein, called by TCRdb with MiXCR from the 5' RACE reads. The sample holds 1.5 million to 2 million distinct CDR3 sequences, around 29% seen once. Sequenced material: cord blood. These receptor sequences come from a newborn girl in good health.

DNA of the CDR3: TGTGCCAGCAGTTTAAGCCCCAATCAGCCCCAGCATTTT. Residues: CASSLSPNQPQHF. The V call is TRBV27, the J call TRBJ1-5; no clear D gene. Germline V gives CDR1 MNHEY, CDR2 SMNVEV (reference sequence). Trimming left V 2 bases short and J 3 bases short, with 5 bases between. This CDR3 is 13 amino acids long.

This clonotype was counted ten times or more. The V and J genes are TRBV4-2 and TRBJ2-3; TRBD2 agrees at 10 bases. This CDR3 region has 19 residues. J lost 2 bases, V lost 4 bases, and 15 bases had no gene match. Germline V gene lookup returns CDR1 LGHNA and CDR2 YNFKEQ. Here the CDR3 reads CASSPQTRSSGSLTDTQYF. CDR3 nucleotides: TGTGCCAGCAGCCCGCAGACTAGGTCTAGCGGGAGTCTCACAGATACGCAGTATTTT.

This clonotype was found a few times. The chain couples TRBV7-8 to TRBJ2-7, with D uncertain. The CDR3 sequence is 12 residues long. V lost 1 base and J lost 6, with 7 bases in between. Germline CDR1 and CDR2: SGHVS and FQNEAQ. The CDR3 bases are TGTGCCAGCAGCTTAGTACAGAGCGAGCAGTACTTC. Translated, it gives CASSLVQSEQYF.

For this clonotype: A junction end diverges from the germline sequence, so it may reflect a read error. The CDR3: CACSPQTATNEKLFF. CDR3 bases: TGTGCCTGCAGCCCTCAGACAGCAACTAATGAAAAACTGTTTTTT. The chain uses TRBV28 and TRBJ1-4; a weak D match, TRBD1 (5 bases). CDR1 is MDHEN and CDR2 is SYDVKM in the germline V gene. This CDR3 region has 15 residues.

This clonotype showed up just a few times. The chain links TRBV12-3 or TRBV12-4 to TRBJ2-2, with D unresolved. CDR3 length: 13 amino acids. Between the trimmed V and J ends, which lost 4 bases and 6 bases, there was a span of 9 bases. The DNA of the CDR3 is TGTGCCAGCAGTTCCACTCCGGCCGGGGAGCTGTTTTTT. It is translated as CASSSTPAGELFF.

The V call is TRBV2, the J call TRBJ1-5; a weak D match, TRBD1 (5 bases). CDR1 and CDR2 (germline): SNHLY, FYNNEI. Trimming removed 5 bases at V and 7 bases at J, with 12 bases between. The CDR3 totals 13 residues. The CDR3 coding sequence is TGTGCCAGCAGTTCCAGGGTAAGGCAGCCCCAGCATTTT. This encodes CASSSRVRQPQHF.

This clonotype was picked up a small number of times. The J gene is TRBJ2-1, the V gene TRBV27, with no clear D. The end of the DNA is better explained by TRBJ2-7, so the J call may be wrong. Germline-derived CDR1 and CDR2 are MNHEY and SMNVEV (reference sequence). This CDR3 has 14 residues. The CDR3 DNA reads as TGTGCCAGCAGTCCCCCCAGGTCCTACAATGAGCAGTACTTC. Translating gives CASSPPRSYNEQYF.

A word on this clonotype: The junction differs from germline at one of its ends, possibly a read error. The chain joins TRBV11-1 to TRBJ2-5; D is unresolved. This CDR3 spans 13 amino acids. Germline CDR1 reads SGHAT; CDR2 reads FQDESV (reference sequence). The chain's CDR3 is CACSLQLQETQYF. CDR3 sequence (DNA): TGTGCCTGCAGCTTACAACTCCAAGAGACCCAGTACTTC.

This clonotype was counted between two and nine times. J is TRBJ2-3 and V is TRBV29-1; D remains ambiguous. The CDR3 sequence is 14 residues long. The germline CDR1 and CDR2 sequences are SQVTM and ANQGSEA. Trimming took 5 bases from V and 2 from J, leaving 14 bases between them. This CDR3 reads CSVPPAQTTDTQYF. For the CDR3, the DNA is TGCAGCGTTCCGCCCGCCCAAACCACAGATACGCAGTATTTT.